This paragraph covers one TCR beta chain sequence. This sample was taken from a study of blood T cell repertoires in COVID-19. The table came from immunoSEQ multiplex PCR; TCRdb's copy has only in-frame clones and leaves some out. This sample has about 200,000 clones, with roughly 90% found just once. The V gene's germline CDR1 is SGHTA and CDR2 FQGNSA. V shed 0 bases and J 1 base; nucleotides not matched to a gene: 3. The CDR3 spans 17 residues. Grouping used clinical history reported by participants in a survey and questionnaire. Symptom resolution, clearance, or two negative PCRs marked the recovered donors of Cohort 3.

Input material: PBMCs or T cells enriched from blood (not recorded which). The receptor comes from a woman in her thirties who had recovered from COVID-19. The chain combines TRBV7-2 with TRBJ2-2; 9 bases align to TRBD1. CDR3 in amino acids: CASSLAGTGRNTGELFF. CDR3 sequence (DNA): TGTGCCAGCAGCTTAGCGGGGACAGGGAGGAACACCGGGGAGCTGTTTTTT.